One and the same sample provided the 18 T cell receptor beta chains below, sequenced in a study of CD4 T cells in relation to SARS-CoV-2 and coronaviruses. Repertoires were generated with immunoSEQ multiplex PCR, while TCRdb's copy carries only in-frame clones and drops some. The data contain 30,000 to 45,000 clones, 85% to 90% of them singletons. Sequenced: memory CD4+ T cells from PBMCs. These receptors were taken from an adult with COVID-19.

This rearrangement joins TRBV6-4 to TRBJ2-5; TRBD1 agrees at 9 bases. In germline, CDR1 is MRHNA, CDR2 SNTAGT. The CDR3 is made up of 15 amino acids. After removal of 6 bases from V and 4 bases from J, the junction contained 9 bases not matched to a gene. The CDR3 spells CASRTGQGLGETQYF. The CDR3 nucleotides read TGTGCCAGCAGGACGGGACAGGGATTAGGAGAGACCCAGTACTTC.

This clone was counted once. The chain joins TRBV5-6 to TRBJ1-1; no clear D. Germline V lookup: CDR1 SGHDT, CDR2 YYEEEE. The germline V and J ends were trimmed by 2 bases and 6 bases, with 14 bases remaining between them. This CDR3 comprises 14 residues. CDR3 nucleotides: TGTGCCAGCAGCTTCGGAAGTGGGTTCGCTGAAGCTTTCTTT. Translated: CASSFGSGFAEAFF.

V usage is TRBV25-1 and J usage is TRBJ2-5, with 10 bases matching TRBD2. This CDR3 has 15 amino acids. J lost 5 bases, V lost 5 bases, and 8 bases had no gene match. Germline-derived CDR1 and CDR2 are MGHDK and SYGVNS. The CDR3 nucleotides read TGTGCCAGCAGTTATCAGCGGGGGGGCCAGGAGACCCAGTACTTC. Amino acids: CASSYQRGGQETQYF.

The rearrangement uses TRBV11-3 and TRBJ2-3; 15 nucleotides align to TRBD2. CDR3 size: 15 residues. The V gene end was trimmed by 5 bases and the J gene end by 8 bases; junction bases not matched to a gene: 5. CDR1 and CDR2 (germline): SGHNT, YENEEA. The CDR3 here is CASSRTSGGAGTQYF. CDR3 DNA: TGTGCCAGCAGCAGGACTAGCGGGGGGGCCGGTACGCAGTATTTT.

This clone was counted a few times. This chain uses TRBV14 with TRBJ2-7; 7 bases map to TRBD1. V was pared by 2 bases and J by 3 bases, with 1 base of the junction left unmatched. Germline-derived CDR1 and CDR2 are SGHDN and FVKESK. The CDR3 length is 13 residues. The CDR3 nucleotides read TGTGCCAGCAGCCAAAGGGGGCTCTACGAGCAGTACTTC. It is translated as CASSQRGLYEQYF. Full variable domain (missing parts from reference TRBV14 and TRBJ2-7): EAGVTQFPSHSVIEKGQTVTLRCDPISGHDNLYWYRRVMGKEIKFLLHFVKESKQDESGMPNNRFLAERTGGTYSTLKVQPAELEDSGVYFCASSQRGLYEQYFGPGTRLTVT.

This chain uses TRBV5-1 with TRBJ2-3, with 10 bases identical to TRBD2. Germline CDR1 and CDR2: SGHRS and YFSETQ. V was clipped by 4 bases and J by 5 bases; unmatched bases: 7. The CDR3 is 15 amino acids. The chain's CDR3 is CASSTAGGQGDTQYF. The CDR3 coding sequence is TGCGCCAGCAGCACAGCGGGGGGGCAAGGAGATACGCAGTATTTT.

The rearrangement joins TRBV11-3 to TRBJ1-1; TRBD1 aligns across 7 bases. The CDR3 loop spans 16 amino acids. CDR1 and CDR2 (germline): SGHNT, YENEEA. With 0 bases clipped from V and 1 base from J, the junction kept 5 bases outside the gene matches. CDR3 amino acids: CASSLEEGARNTEAFF. Here the CDR3 DNA reads TGTGCCAGCAGCTTAGAAGAGGGGGCCAGGAACACTGAAGCTTTCTTT. The whole variable domain, remainder taken from reference TRBV11-3 and TRBJ1-1, is EAGVVQSPRYKIIEKKQPVAFWCNPISGHNTLYWYLQNLGQGPELLIRYENEEAVDDSQLPKDRFSAERLKGVDSTLKIQPAELGDSAVYLCASSLEEGARNTEAFFGQGTRLTVV.

The chain has TRBV30 and TRBJ2-1, with D possibly being TRBD2 (6 bases). Germline assignment: CDR1 GTSNPN and CDR2 SVGIG (reference sequence). With 5 bases removed from V and 7 bases from J, the gap between germline ends came to 12 bases. This CDR3 spans 12 amino acids. Written as DNA, the CDR3 is TGTGCCTGGTGGGCCGCGGGGAATGAGCAGTTCTTC. It translates to CAWWAAGNEQFF.

V usage is TRBV5-1 and J usage is TRBJ2-7; 8 bases are a match to TRBD1. The CDR3 extends over 14 amino acids. The V gene's germline CDR1 is SGHRS and CDR2 YFSETQ. V shed 3 bases and J 2 bases; nucleotides not matched to a gene: 4. CDR3 amino acids: CASSYTGGPYEQYF. The CDR3 nucleotides read TGCGCCAGCAGCTACACAGGGGGACCCTACGAGCAGTACTTC.

The rearrangement uses TRBV12-3 or TRBV12-4 and TRBJ2-7, with D perhaps assigned TRBD1 or TRBD2 (6 bases each). Trimming left V 2 bases short and J 7 bases short, with 9 bases between. The CDR3 totals 12 residues. The CDR3 protein is CASSLKGGEQYF. The CDR3 DNA reads as TGTGCCAGCAGTTTAAAGGGGGGAGAGCAGTACTTC.

This chain uses TRBV28 with TRBJ1-6, with a possible D match to TRBD1 (5 bases). The V and J ends lost 7 bases and 7 bases respectively, with 14 bases between them. The CDR3 covers 14 residues. CDR1 is MDHEN, CDR2 SYDVKM, per germline. The CDR3 loop reads CASIFDRNNSPLHF. The CDR3 bases are TGTGCCAGCATCTTCGACAGAAACAATTCACCCCTCCACTTT.

The chain has TRBV2 and TRBJ2-2; 9 positions match TRBD2. Germline values: CDR1 SNHLY, CDR2 FYNNEI. This CDR3 has 16 residues. The V gene end was trimmed by 7 bases and the J gene end by 0 bases; junction bases not matched to a gene: 6. The chain's CDR3 is CASNLAGYANTGELFF. CDR3 coding DNA: TGTGCCAGCAATCTAGCGGGGTACGCGAACACCGGGGAGCTGTTTTTT.

A few counts support this clone. This chain connects TRBV7-8 to TRBJ1-4; TRBD1 agrees at 8 bases. This CDR3 comprises 16 residues. V trimming: 1 base; J trimming: 2 bases; junction bases outside the gene matches: 3. Germline CDR1 and CDR2: SGHVS and FQNEAQ. CDR3 nucleotides: TGTGCCAGCAGCTTAGGTTGGACAGGGACTAATGAAAAACTGTTTTTT. Translated, it gives CASSLGWTGTNEKLFF. The full variable domain, rest sourced from reference TRBV7-8 and TRBJ1-4, is GAGVSQSPRYKVAKRGQDVALRCDPISGHVSLFWYQQALGQGPEFLTYFQNEAQLDKSGLPSDRFFAERPEGSVSTLKIQRTQQEDSAVYLCASSLGWTGTNEKLFFGSGTQLSVL.

The chain's CDR3 is CASSLAGSYEQYF. In nucleotides, the CDR3 is TGCGCCAGCAGCTTGGCCGGGAGCTACGAGCAGTACTTC. The chain has TRBV5-1 and TRBJ2-7; tentatively, D is TRBD2 (6 bases). The CDR3 covers 13 residues. V was pared by 0 bases and J by 3 bases, with 7 bases between. Looked up from germline, CDR1 is SGHRS and CDR2 is YFSETQ.

The rearrangement joins TRBV5-1 to TRBJ2-6, with D perhaps being TRBD1 or TRBD2 (5 bases each). The CDR3 loop spans 21 amino acids. CDR1 and CDR2 (germline): SGHRS, YFSETQ. Trimming cost V 1 base and J 0 bases, with 23 bases left between them. In DNA, the CDR3 is TGCGCCAGCAGCTTGTCCCAGAGGGCAAGGGGTTCGAGCTCTGGGGCCAACGTCCTGACTTTC. Translated: CASSLSQRARGSSSGANVLTF.

This chain connects TRBV7-3 to TRBJ2-3, with 8 bases matching TRBD1. The CDR3 has 13 residues. With V trimmed by 10 bases and J by 2 bases, 5 bases remained unmatched. CDR1 and CDR2 from the germline V gene are SGHTA and FQGTGA. In nucleotides, the CDR3 is TGTGCCACCTCGGACAGGGTCACAGATACGCAGTATTTT. Translating it yields CATSDRVTDTQYF. Complete variable domain (other parts from reference TRBV7-3 and TRBJ2-3): GAGVSQTPSNKVTEKGKYVELRCDPISGHTALYWYRQSLGQGPEFLIYFQGTGAADDSGLPNDRFFAVRPEGSVSTLKIQRTERGDSAVYLCATSDRVTDTQYFGPGTRLTVL.

This chain uses TRBV29-1 with TRBJ2-5; 8 positions agree with TRBD1. This CDR3 region has 11 residues. Per the germline V gene, CDR1 is SQVTM and CDR2 is ANQGSEA. This CDR3 is CTGTGGETQYF. The CDR3 DNA sequence: TGCACCGGGACAGGCGGGGAGACCCAGTACTTC. Looking up the rest from reference TRBV29-1 and TRBJ2-5 gives the full variable domain: SAVISQKPSRDICQRGTSLTIQCQVDSQVTMMFWYRQQPGQSLTLIATANQGSEATYESGFVIDKFPISRPNLTFSTLTVSNMSPEDSSIYLCTGTGGETQYFGPGTRLLVL.

The rearrangement uses TRBV7-9 and TRBJ2-2; weak D call: TRBD1 (6 bases). Trimming cost V 5 bases and J 3 bases, with 16 bases left between them. CDR1 is SEHNR and CDR2 is FQNEAQ in the germline V gene (reference sequence). The CDR3 covers 16 residues. For the CDR3, the DNA is TGTGCCAGCAGCATCCCCGGGACAAGTTACACCGGGGAGCTGTTTTTT. This gives the protein CASSIPGTSYTGELFF.